A single sample is the source of the 14 T cell receptor beta chains below, sequenced in a study of T-cell reconstitution after alpha-beta-depleted transplantation in children. This sample's TCRbeta library carried unique molecular identifier barcodes. TCRdb re-analysed the PCR reads in MiXCR, keeping a single row per CDR3 protein. The sample contains over 90,000 distinct CDR3 sequences, approximately 5.4% of which appear only once. The sample was PBMCs, mostly from graft donor cells, taken 60 days after TCRalphabeta/CD19-depleted stem cell transplant. These receptors all come from a female patient aged 2 to 10 who had a stem cell transplant for Fanconi anemia, so the T cells may come from the graft donor.

This clonotype was seen at least ten times. The chain couples TRBV5-1 to TRBJ2-1; 10 bases fit TRBD2. The germline V gene encodes CDR1 SGHRS and CDR2 YFSETQ. J gave up 4 bases and V 7 bases, and 5 bases lay outside the gene matches. This CDR3 is 14 amino acids long. The chain's CDR3 is CASVAGGRYNEQFF. The CDR3 coding sequence is TGCGCCAGCGTAGCGGGGGGACGGTACAATGAGCAGTTCTTC. The full variable domain, with the rest looked up from reference TRBV5-1 and TRBJ2-1, is KAGVTQTPRYLIKTRGQQVTLSCSPISGHRSVSWYQQTPGQGLQFLFEYFSETQRNKGNFPGRFSGRQFSNSRSEMNVSTLELGDSALYLCASVAGGRYNEQFFGPGTRLTVL.

This clonotype was detected many times. This chain joins TRBV11-3 and TRBJ2-1; 11 nucleotides align to TRBD1. Germline CDR1 is SGHNT and CDR2 is YENEEA. CDR3 size: 14 residues. The J segment lost 6 bases and the V segment lost 5 bases, leaving 3 bases of the junction unmatched. The CDR3 spells CASSPGTGGNEQFF. CDR3 nucleotides: TGTGCCAGCAGCCCCGGGACAGGGGGCAATGAGCAGTTCTTC.

The chain links TRBV7-2 to TRBJ2-5, with 8 bases matching TRBD1. The V segment lost 6 bases and the J segment 5 bases; nucleotides outside the gene matches: 8. Germline-derived CDR1 and CDR2 are SGHTA and FQGNSA. This CDR3 comprises 14 residues. The CDR3 here is CASSLRQGWETQYF. The CDR3 coding sequence is TGTGCCAGCAGTTTACGACAGGGGTGGGAGACCCAGTACTTC.

This clonotype appeared many times. The V and J genes are TRBV29-1 and TRBJ2-7; the D gene could be TRBD1 or TRBD2 (7 bases each). Germline V gene data show CDR1 as SQVTM and CDR2 as ANQGSEA. V lost 1 base and J 6 bases, leaving 16 bases between the germline ends. The length of the CDR3 is 14 residues. This CDR3 is CSVEGGEGASEQYF. The CDR3 DNA sequence: TGCAGCGTTGAAGGGGGGGAGGGGGCCTCCGAGCAGTACTTC.

In this sample, this clonotype turned up many times. The chain is built from TRBV5-1 and TRBJ2-1, with 14 positions matching TRBD2. The CDR3 has 18 amino acids. The trim removed 3 bases at V and 6 bases at J, leaving 11 bases unmatched. Germline V gene data show CDR1 as SGHRS and CDR2 as YFSETQ. Written as DNA, the CDR3 is TGCGCCAGCAGCTCCCCCCCGGGACTAGCGGGAGAAGGCAATGAGCAGTTCTTC. It yields the protein CASSSPPGLAGEGNEQFF.

This clonotype was seen ten or more times. The chain carries TRBV30 and TRBJ2-7, with D perhaps being TRBD1 or TRBD2 (5 bases each). Trimming shortened V by 0 bases and J by 5 bases, and 14 bases separated the two germline ends. Germline lookup yields CDR1 GTSNPN and CDR2 SVGIG (reference sequence). This CDR3 contains 14 residues. CDR3 sequence reads: CAWSVRGTEDEQYF. CDR3 DNA sequence: TGTGCCTGGAGTGTCCGGGGCACCGAGGACGAGCAGTACTTC.

This clonotype was counted ten times or more. The chain links TRBV19 to TRBJ1-1; the match to TRBD1 covers 8 bases. Germline assignment: CDR1 LNHDA and CDR2 SQIVND (reference sequence). V lost 4 bases and J lost 8; bases outside the gene matches: 6. This CDR3 is built from 13 residues. CDR3 residues: CASSRRQGPEAFF. The CDR3 region has the DNA TGTGCCAGTAGTAGACGACAGGGGCCGGAAGCTTTCTTT.

This clonotype was seen repeatedly, ten times or more. The chain is built from TRBV29-1 and TRBJ2-1; D gene uncertain. The germline CDR1 and CDR2 sequences are SQVTM and ANQGSEA. The ends were cut back, 4 bases at V and 0 bases at J, with 16 bases in the middle. The CDR3 runs to 16 residues. The CDR3 region has the DNA TGCAGCGTTGTAACCGCCCTTAAGGACTCCTACAATGAGCAGTTCTTC. Protein product: CSVVTALKDSYNEQFF.

On this clonotype itself: A much larger clone sits a single nucleotide away, making a read error possible. The chain employs TRBV12-3 or TRBV12-4 and TRBJ1-5; TRBD1 aligns across 7 bases. This CDR3 contains 15 residues. The CDR3 reads CASSPTGKGNHPQHF. DNA of the CDR3: TGTGCCAGCAGCCCGACAGGGAAAGGGAATCATCCCCAGCATTTT.

In this sample, this clonotype turned up many times. This chain connects TRBV28 to TRBJ1-2; 7 positions match TRBD1. The CDR3 has 14 residues. Germline-derived CDR1 and CDR2 are MDHEN and SYDVKM. The V segment lost 2 bases and the J segment 7 bases; nucleotides outside the gene matches: 7. CDR3 coding DNA: TGTGCCAGCAGTTTAGGGACAGTTTGGGGTGGCTACACCTTC. Its protein is CASSLGTVWGGYTF.

In its sample, this clonotype was seen a few times. The J gene is TRBJ2-1, the V gene TRBV12-3 or TRBV12-4, with 8 bases identical to TRBD2. There are 15 residues in the CDR3. Trimming removed 3 bases from V and 5 bases from J; junction bases left unmatched: 6. CDR3 coding DNA: TGTGCCAGCAGTTTGTCGGGAGGGCCCCACAATGAGCAGTTCTTC. Amino acids: CASSLSGGPHNEQFF.

This clonotype was recorded many times. V gene TRBV7-2 combines with J gene TRBJ2-7; D gene ambiguous. The CDR3 is 12 residues long. Trimming shortened V by 5 bases and J by 5 bases, and 10 bases separated the two germline ends. Germline V lookup: CDR1 SGHTA, CDR2 FQGNSA. CDR3 protein: CASSPPYDEQYF. In DNA, the CDR3 is TGTGCCAGCAGCCCCCCCTACGACGAGCAGTACTTC.

This clonotype came up many times. V usage is TRBV28 and J usage is TRBJ2-7, with TRBD1 matching over 8 bases. The CDR3 length is 14 residues. J lost 5 bases, V lost 3 bases, and 6 bases had no gene match. Germline CDR1 is MDHEN and CDR2 is SYDVKM. The CDR3 spells CASSFQGANDEQYF. CDR3 nucleotide sequence: TGTGCCAGCAGTTTCCAGGGGGCGAATGACGAGCAGTACTTC.

This clonotype was found many times. The chain recombines TRBV12-5 with TRBJ2-3; 7 nucleotides match TRBD1. Germline assignment: CDR1 LGHNT and CDR2 FRNRAP. CDR3 size: 15 residues. V lost 6 bases and J lost 1; bases outside the gene matches: 7. CDR3 DNA sequence: TGTGCTAGTGGACGGGGACAGCCAGGCACAGATACGCAGTATTTT. Amino acids: CASGRGQPGTDTQYF.